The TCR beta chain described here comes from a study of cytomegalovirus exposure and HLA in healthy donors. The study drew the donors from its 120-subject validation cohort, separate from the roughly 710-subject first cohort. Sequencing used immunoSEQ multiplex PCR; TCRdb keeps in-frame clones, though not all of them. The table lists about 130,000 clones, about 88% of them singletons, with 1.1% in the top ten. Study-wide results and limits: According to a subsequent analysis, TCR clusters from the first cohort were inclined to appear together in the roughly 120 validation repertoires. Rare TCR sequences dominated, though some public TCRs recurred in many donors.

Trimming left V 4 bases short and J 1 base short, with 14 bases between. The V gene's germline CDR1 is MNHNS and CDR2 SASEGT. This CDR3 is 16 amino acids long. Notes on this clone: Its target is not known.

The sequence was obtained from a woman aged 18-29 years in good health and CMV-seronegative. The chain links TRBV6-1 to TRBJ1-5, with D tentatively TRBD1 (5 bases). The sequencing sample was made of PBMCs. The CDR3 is CASSGGPGRSNQPQHF. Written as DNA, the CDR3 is TGTGCCAGCAGTGGGGGCCCAGGGAGGAGCAATCAGCCCCAGCATTTT.